This is a list of T cell receptor beta chains from one sample in a study of graft-versus-host responses after intestinal transplantation. Sequenced by immunoSEQ multiplex PCR; TCRdb stores in-frame clones only, minus some. The sample contains around 25,000 clones, 80% to 90% of which appear only once. The specimen was PBMCs, collected roughly 68 weeks after intestinal transplant. Receptors were obtained from a human patient who received an intestinal transplant, so some T cells may come from the graft donor. Both conserved end residues are part of each CDR3. Each record gives: J gene, D gene, V gene, clone size, CDR3 DNA, CDR3 protein. A D gene is named only where the DNA matches it firmly. Not every row has a clone size; where given, it reads once, few, many or a size class.

TRBJ2-2,TRBD1,TRBV5-1,.,TGCGCCAGCAGCCGCAGGGGGTCAGGGAACACCGGGGAGCTGTTTTTT,CASSRRGSGNTGELFF
TRBJ2-7,.,TRBV6-5,.,TGTGCCAGCAGCCCCCGTCCTTGGGGCTACGAGCAGTACTTC,CASSPRPWGYEQYF
TRBJ1-1,.,TRBV2,.,TGTGCCACCAAGACACCGAACACTGAAGCTTTCTTT,CATKTPNTEAFF
TRBJ2-3,.,TRBV6-5,.,TGTGCCAGCAGTTACTCCGGCCTACCTAGCACAGATACGCAGTATTTT,CASSYSGLPSTDTQYF
TRBJ2-7,.,TRBV5-5,.,TGTGCCAGCAGCTTGGCCGGTTACTTCTACGAGCAGTACTTC,CASSLAGYFYEQYF
TRBJ2-7,.,TRBV19,.,TGTGCCAGTAGTATTGGGGGACGGCCCTACGAGCAGTACTTC,CASSIGGRPYEQYF
TRBJ2-3,.,TRBV30,.,TGTGCCTGGAGTGTATATGCGGTAACAGATACGCAGTATTTT,CAWSVYAVTDTQYF
TRBJ2-1,.,TRBV5-6,.,TGTGCCAGCAGCCCCGGCCGGTCCTACAATGAGCAGTTCTTC,CASSPGRSYNEQFF
TRBJ2-1,.,TRBV29-1,.,TGCAGCGTTGAGGATGACGGTGGTGAGCAGTTCTTC,CSVEDDGGEQFF
TRBJ2-5,.,TRBV5-8,.,TGTGCCAGCAGCTTTGGACAGCCCCAAGAGACCCAGTACTTC,CASSFGQPQETQYF
TRBJ2-1,TRBD2,TRBV7-9,.,TGTGCCAGCAGCTTGGGGACTAGCGGCCTACAATTCTTC,CASSLGTSGLQFF
TRBJ2-7,TRBD1,TRBV2,few,TGTGCCAGCAGTAAGACAGGGGTGGGGTACGAGCAGTACTTC,CASSKTGVGYEQYF
TRBJ2-5,TRBD1,TRBV5-1,.,TGCGCCAGCAGCTTGGCCGGGACAGAGGGCCAAGAGACCCAGTACTTC,CASSLAGTEGQETQYF
TRBJ2-3,.,TRBV14,.,TGTGCCAGCAGCCAAGAAGCCCCGGATACGCAGTATTTT,CASSQEAPDTQYF
TRBJ2-2,.,TRBV7-3,.,TGTGCCAGCAGCTCAGGGACCGGGGAGCTGTTTTTT,CASSSGTGELFF
TRBJ2-1,.,TRBV5-1,.,TGCGCCAGCAGCCCACGACAAAAAGGGCCCAATGAGCAGTTCTTC,CASSPRQKGPNEQFF
TRBJ2-3,.,TRBV11-3,.,TGTGCCAGCAGCTCCGGACCCACCCGGGTAGATACGCAGTATTTT,CASSSGPTRVDTQYF
TRBJ2-3,.,TRBV30,.,TGTGCCTGGAGTGTATTTACGACCGATACGCAGTATTTT,CAWSVFTTDTQYF
TRBJ2-5,.,TRBV27,.,TGTGCCAGCAGTCCAACTTTCCGGGAGACCCAGTACTTC,CASSPTFRETQYF
TRBJ2-7,.,TRBV28,.,TGTGCCAGCAGTTTGTCCCAGGGGGGCTACGAGCAGTACTTC,CASSLSQGGYEQYF
TRBJ1-1,.,TRBV7-9,.,TGTGCCAGCAGCTTAGAGGCGAGTACGGTTAGGAACACTGAAGCTTTCTTT,CASSLEASTVRNTEAFF
TRBJ1-3,.,TRBV6-4,few,TGTGCCAGCAGTAAGGAGATGAGCTCTGGAAACACCATATATTTT,CASSKEMSSGNTIYF
TRBJ2-7,.,TRBV28,.,TGTGCCAGCAGTTTGGACGGCCACGAGCAGTACTTC,CASSLDGHEQYF
TRBJ1-1,.,TRBV5-1,.,TGCGCCAGCAGCTTGGCCGTTTTTTCGAACACTGAAGCTTTCTTT,CASSLAVFSNTEAFF
TRBJ2-1,TRBD2,TRBV6-4,few,TGTGCCAGCAGTGACCGTCCTAGCGGGGGGTGGAATGAGCAGTTCTTC,CASSDRPSGGWNEQFF
TRBJ2-6,.,TRBV5-8,.,TGTGCCAGCAGCTTGGTGTGGGCTGCTGGGGCCAACGTCCTGACTTTC,CASSLVWAAGANVLTF
TRBJ1-4,TRBD1,TRBV7-9,.,TGTGCCAGCAGCCCCAGGGGGTCAACTAATGAAAAACTGTTTTTT,CASSPRGSTNEKLFF
TRBJ2-7,TRBD1,TRBV18,.,TGTGCCAGCTCACGCAACCGGGACAGGGACCACGAGCAGTACTTC,CASSRNRDRDHEQYF
TRBJ1-3,.,TRBV6-5,.,TGTGCCAGCACGGATCGGGGTATCTCTGGAAACACCATATATTTT,CASTDRGISGNTIYF
TRBJ1-2,.,TRBV4-1,.,TGCGCCAGCAGCCAAGAGGGTCCAGGGTACGCTGGCTACACCTTC,CASSQEGPGYAGYTF
TRBJ2-7,.,TRBV6-6,.,TGTGCCAGCAGTTACACTACCTTGGGCGAGCAGTACTTC,CASSYTTLGEQYF
TRBJ2-7,TRBD1,TRBV27,few,TGTGCCAGCACTCTCATCCCAGGGGGCGCAGTAAACGAGCAGTACTTC,CASTLIPGGAVNEQYF
TRBJ2-2,.,TRBV7-3,.,TGTGCCAGCAGCTTAGGGGGCACCGGGGAGCTGTTTTTT,CASSLGGTGELFF
TRBJ1-2,.,TRBV6-4,.,TGTGCCAGCAGTGTGACAGCCGATTTGGGGCCACTATATGGCTACACCTTC,CASSVTADLGPLYGYTF
TRBJ2-3,TRBD1,TRBV6-1,.,TGTGCCAGCAAAGGGACAGGGTACACAGATACGCAGTATTTT,CASKGTGYTDTQYF
TRBJ2-7,TRBD1,TRBV6-5,.,TGTGCCAGCAGTACCGGACAGGAGGCCGACGAGCAGTACTTC,CASSTGQEADEQYF
TRBJ2-1,.,TRBV5-1,once,TGCGCCAGCAGCCCCGGGACACAGGGCAATGAGCAGTTCTTC,CASSPGTQGNEQFF
TRBJ1-6,TRBD1,TRBV11-2,.,TGTGCCAGCAGCTCCCGCCGGGACAGCCTTTATAATTCACCCCTCCACTTT,CASSSRRDSLYNSPLHF
TRBJ1-1,.,TRBV18,.,TGTGCCAGCTCACCCGCTATGAACACTGAAGCTTTCTTT,CASSPAMNTEAFF
TRBJ2-1,.,TRBV2,few,TGTGCCAGCAGTATAAGTAGGGGCGGTCATGAGCAGTTCTTC,CASSISRGGHEQFF
TRBJ2-7,.,TRBV25-1,once,TGTGCCAGCAGTCATGGGGGACATTCCTACGAGCAGTACTTC,CASSHGGHSYEQYF
TRBJ2-7,.,TRBV5-1,.,TGCGCCAGCAGCTTTGGGGTCCCCTACGAGCAGTACTTC,CASSFGVPYEQYF
TRBJ2-1,.,TRBV30,once,TGTGCCTGGAGTATGGGTCTTAATGAGCAGTTCTTC,CAWSMGLNEQFF
TRBJ2-7,.,TRBV28,.,TGTGCCAGCAGTACTCGAGGGGGACGATACGAGCAGTACTTC,CASSTRGGRYEQYF
TRBJ2-2,.,TRBV5-4,.,TGTGCCAGCACCACCCGCACCGGGGAGCTGTTTTTT,CASTTRTGELFF